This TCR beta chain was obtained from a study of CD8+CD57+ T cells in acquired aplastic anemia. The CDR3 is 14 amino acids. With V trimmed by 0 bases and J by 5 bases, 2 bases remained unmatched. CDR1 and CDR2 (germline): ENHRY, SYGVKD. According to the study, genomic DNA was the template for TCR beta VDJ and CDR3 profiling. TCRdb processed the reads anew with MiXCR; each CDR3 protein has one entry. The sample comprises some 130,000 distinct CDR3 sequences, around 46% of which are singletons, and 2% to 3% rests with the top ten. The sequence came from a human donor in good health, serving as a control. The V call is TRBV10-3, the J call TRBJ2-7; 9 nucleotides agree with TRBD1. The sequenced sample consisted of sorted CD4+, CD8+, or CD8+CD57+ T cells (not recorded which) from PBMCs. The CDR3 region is CAISESGTGHEQYV. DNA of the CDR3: TGTGCCATCAGTGAGTCGGGGACAGGGCACGAGCAGTACGTC.